One and the same sample provided the 6 T cell receptor beta chains below, sequenced in a study of T-cell memory formation after mild COVID-19. TCRdb ran MiXCR on the 5' RACE reads and lists one entry per CDR3 protein. The sample yields 200,000 or so distinct CDR3 sequences, approximately 16% seen once. Sequencing used PBMCs or a T cell subset sorted from them (not recorded which). The receptors come from an adult woman who had mild COVID-19 (a few samples of this study predate the infection). Cell type and time point are not known.

The genes are TRBV6-2 or TRBV6-3 and TRBJ1-5, with D perhaps matching TRBD1 (5 bases). Between the trimmed V and J ends, which lost 6 bases and 1 base, there was a span of 13 bases. Germline CDR1 is MNHEY and CDR2 is SVGEGT. The CDR3 has 15 residues. The CDR3 DNA reads as TGTGCCAGCAGAGAGGCAGGGAGGAGCAATCAGCCCCAGCATTTT. Translated, it gives CASREAGRSNQPQHF.

The table lists this clonotype with a few counts. The gene calls are TRBV6-5 and TRBJ2-1; 11 positions match TRBD1. V gave up 5 bases and J gave up 7 bases; unmatched junction bases: 7. In germline, CDR1 is MNHEY, CDR2 SVGAGI. This CDR3 has 15 residues. CDR3 sequence: CASSKDRGQLNEQFF. DNA for the CDR3: TGTGCCAGCAGTAAGGACAGGGGGCAATTAAATGAGCAGTTCTTC.

The sample holds a few counts of this clonotype. The V and J genes are TRBV7-9 and TRBJ2-7, with a weak D call TRBD1 (5 bases). CDR1 SEHNR and CDR2 FQNEAQ come from the germline V gene (reference sequence). The germline V and J ends were trimmed by 5 bases and 0 bases, with 17 bases remaining between them. The CDR3 is 16 amino acids. Here the CDR3 DNA reads TGTGCCAGCAGCCCCGTGAAGGGGAAAAGCTCCTACGAGCAGTACTTC. Translated: CASSPVKGKSSYEQYF. The variable domain in full, completed from reference TRBV7-9 and TRBJ2-7, reads DTGVSQNPRHKITKRGQNVTFRCDPISEHNRLYWYRQTLGQGPEFLTYFQNEAQLEKSRLLSDRFSAERPKGSFSTLEIQRTEQGDSAMYLCASSPVKGKSSYEQYFGPGTRLTVT.

This clonotype came up a few times. The gene calls are TRBV10-3 and TRBJ2-5; 9 bases match TRBD1. Trimming took 8 bases from V and 3 from J; bases not matched to a gene: 4. Germline V gene sequence: CDR1 ENHRY, CDR2 SYGVKD. The CDR3 spans 13 residues. The chain's CDR3 is CAIARTGEETQYF. The CDR3 nucleotides read TGTGCCATCGCCAGGACAGGGGAAGAGACCCAGTACTTC.

In this sample, this clonotype turned up a few times. The chain couples TRBV6-5 to TRBJ1-1, with D unresolved. Germline CDR1 MNHEY, CDR2 SVGAGI. The CDR3 extends over 14 amino acids. Trimming pared 2 bases from V and 2 bases from J, leaving 9 bases between. DNA of the CDR3: TGTGCCAGCAGTTACCAGGAGCTAAACACTGAAGCTTTCTTT. It specifies CASSYQELNTEAFF.

This chain links TRBV7-3 with TRBJ2-7; weak D call: TRBD2 (6 bases). Per the germline V gene, CDR1 is SGHTA and CDR2 is FQGTGA. The CDR3 is 14 amino acids. The germline V and J ends were trimmed by 5 bases and 6 bases, with 17 bases remaining between them. DNA for the CDR3: TGTGCCAGCAGCCTGGAGGGGTTCCAGTCCGAGCAGTACTTC. This sequence encodes CASSLEGFQSEQYF.